There are many counts of the clone carrying this T cell receptor beta chain. Library construction for TCR beta used iRepertoire HTBI primers and Arm-PCR of CDR3 regions. TCRdb recomputed calls from the multiplex PCR reads with MiXCR, one row per CDR3 protein. This sample has 520,000 or so distinct CDR3 sequences; around 11% occur once, and the top ten carry about 8.3%. These data come from a study of regulatory T cells in long-lasting Graves disease. Looking at the study overall: Antithyroid drugs had been given to newly diagnosed Graves' patients for under 3 months.

As for time point: newly diagnosed GD, antithyroid drugs for less than 3 months. Extracted PBMC RNA gave rise to the TCR library. The sample also formed part of further work on T cells in Graves' hyperthyroidism and ophthalmopathy. In that study: Uncontrolled infections, other autoimmune diseases, pregnancy or lactation led to exclusion of patients. The HTBI primer set was used in a first-round RT-PCR of the TCR CDR3.

The input for sequencing was peripheral blood mononuclear cells (PBMCs), taken at new diagnosis, from a patient treated with antithyroid drugs. The source of this sequence is a woman in her 30s with Graves disease.

In nucleotides, the CDR3 is TGTGCCAGCAGCGGGAGCAGGGGGTTTAAAGAGACCCAGTACTTC. It specifies CASSGSRGFKETQYF. The chain uses TRBV7-6 and TRBJ2-5, with TRBD1 identical over 7 bases. Germline values: CDR1 SGHVS, CDR2 FNYEAQ. The V gene end was trimmed by 5 bases and the J gene end by 3 bases; junction bases not matched to a gene: 9. CDR3 length: 15 amino acids. The full variable domain, with the rest looked up from reference TRBV7-6 and TRBJ2-5, is GAGVSQSPRYKVTKRGQDVALRCDPISGHVSLYWYRQALGQGPEFLTYFNYEAQQDKSGLPNDRFSAERPEGSISTLTIQRTEQRDSAMYRCASSGSRGFKETQYFGPGTRLLVL.